The 3 T cell receptor beta chains given below trace back to one sample, sequenced in a study of shared clonotypes between healthy human individuals. Naive CD8 cells were CD45RO-negative, positively selected for CCR7, excluding terminally differentiated effector memory CD45RA+ cells. The protocol was immunoSEQ multiplex PCR, while the TCRdb copy is restricted to in-frame clones and leaves out a portion. The table lists around 2,000,000 clones, about 95% of them singletons, with 0.85% to 1.3% in the top ten. Specimen: naive CD8+ T cells sorted from blood. The receptors stem from a young man in good health.

Turning to this clone: Other DNA variants within this sample encode the same CDR3. The gene calls are TRBV4-1 and TRBJ1-2; TRBD1 matches 7 bases. The CDR3 covers 14 residues. Germline V gives CDR1 MGHRA, CDR2 YSYEKL. V was pared by 1 base and J by 2 bases, with 1 base of the junction left unmatched. The CDR3 DNA sequence: TGCGCCAGCAGCCAAGTCAGGGGGAACTATGGCTACACCTTC. This codes for CASSQVRGNYGYTF.

The V and J genes are TRBV4-3 and TRBJ1-1, with D hard to call. Trimming stripped 4 bases from V and 1 base from J, with 13 bases between. CDR3 length: 15 amino acids. Per germline, CDR1 LGHNA and CDR2 YSLEER. The DNA for the CDR3 is TGCGCCAGCAGCCGCGTTTGGGCCCCGAACACTGAAGCTTTCTTT. Amino acids: CASSRVWAPNTEAFF.

The chain uses TRBV7-9 and TRBJ1-5, with 9 bases identical to TRBD1. V lost 4 bases to trimming and J lost 3 bases; unmatched junction nucleotides: 4. Germline loops: CDR1 SEHNR, CDR2 FQNEAQ (reference sequence). The CDR3 runs 15 residues. DNA for the CDR3: TGTGCCAGCAGCTGGGACAGGGAAAACAATCAGCCCCAGCATTTT. It translates to CASSWDRENNQPQHF.